These T cell receptor beta chains were read from a single sample in a study of ipilimumab plus nivolumab after autologous stem cell transplantation. The protocol was immunoSEQ multiplex PCR, while the TCRdb copy is restricted to in-frame clones and leaves out a portion. The repertoire holds about 9,400 clones, with roughly 71% as singletons. The sample consisted of PBMCs, taken in a trial of ipilimumab plus nivolumab as post-transplant consolidation. These receptors all come from a female donor with multiple myeloma. Both conserved end residues are part of each CDR3. Fields, in order: CDR3 protein, CDR3 DNA, V gene, clone size, D gene, J gene. A D gene is named only where the DNA matches it firmly. Where a row states a size, it is once, few, many or the class of an expanded clone; other rows omit it.

CDR3 protein: CASSYSRGDRDTQYF; CDR3 DNA: TGTGCCAGCAGTTACTCGAGAGGGGACAGAGATACGCAGTATTTT; V gene: TRBV6-6; clone size: -; D gene: TRBD1; J gene: TRBJ2-3
CDR3 protein: CASSLQGRNTEAFF; CDR3 DNA: TGTGCCAGCAGCCTACAGGGGAGGAACACTGAAGCTTTCTTT; V gene: TRBV7-2; clone size: -; D gene: TRBD1; J gene: TRBJ1-1
CDR3 protein: CASSQSRDSEAFF; CDR3 DNA: TGTGCCAGCAGTCAGTCCCGGGACAGTGAAGCTTTCTTT; V gene: TRBV25-1; clone size: -; D gene: TRBD1; J gene: TRBJ1-1
CDR3 protein: CASSKHPQANQPQHF; CDR3 DNA: TGTGCCAGCAGCAAACATCCTCAGGCCAATCAGCCCCAGCATTTT; V gene: TRBV21-1; clone size: -; D gene: -; J gene: TRBJ1-5
CDR3 protein: CASSVGADTQYF; CDR3 DNA: TGTGCCAGCAGCGTAGGAGCAGATACGCAGTATTTT; V gene: TRBV7-9; clone size: once; D gene: -; J gene: TRBJ2-3
CDR3 protein: CASSPPSYNEQFF; CDR3 DNA: TGTGCCAGCAGTCCTCCCTCCTACAATGAGCAGTTCTTC; V gene: TRBV5-5; clone size: -; D gene: -; J gene: TRBJ2-1
CDR3 protein: CASSLAQGGEQYF; CDR3 DNA: TGTGCCAGCAGCTTGGCACAGGGCGGCGAGCAGTACTTC; V gene: TRBV7-9; clone size: -; D gene: -; J gene: TRBJ2-7
CDR3 protein: CASSYLGEAFF; CDR3 DNA: TGTGCCAGCAGCTACTTAGGTGAAGCTTTCTTT; V gene: TRBV6-5; clone size: few; D gene: -; J gene: TRBJ1-1
CDR3 protein: CASSRGLAGAYEQYF; CDR3 DNA: TGTGCCAGCAGCCGTGGACTAGCGGGAGCCTACGAGCAGTACTTC; V gene: TRBV11-3; clone size: few; D gene: TRBD2; J gene: TRBJ2-7
CDR3 protein: CASSEGGTLGVGDSPLHF; CDR3 DNA: TGTGCCAGCAGTGAAGGGGGAACCCTAGGTGTGGGGGATTCACCCCTCCACTTT; V gene: TRBV2; clone size: -; D gene: -; J gene: TRBJ1-6
CDR3 protein: CASSLVGGVVGSGYTF; CDR3 DNA: TGTGCCAGCAGCTTAGTAGGGGGCGTGGTGGGGTCTGGCTACACCTTC; V gene: TRBV7-2; clone size: -; D gene: TRBD1; J gene: TRBJ1-2
CDR3 protein: CASSMGTSVYEQYF; CDR3 DNA: TGTGCCAGCAGCATGGGGACTAGCGTCTACGAGCAGTACTTC; V gene: TRBV11-2; clone size: -; D gene: TRBD2; J gene: TRBJ2-7
CDR3 protein: CASSPLETAISGANVLTF; CDR3 DNA: TGTGCCAGCAGCCCCCTAGAGACAGCGATATCTGGGGCCAACGTCCTGACTTTC; V gene: TRBV27; clone size: few; D gene: -; J gene: TRBJ2-6
CDR3 protein: CASSLSGAAPTEAFF; CDR3 DNA: TGTGCCAGCAGTTTATCAGGGGCCGCGCCGACTGAAGCTTTCTTT; V gene: TRBV27; clone size: -; D gene: -; J gene: TRBJ1-1
CDR3 protein: CASSPERTSYNEQFF; CDR3 DNA: TGTGCCAGCTCACCTGAGCGGACCTCCTACAATGAGCAGTTCTTC; V gene: TRBV18; clone size: -; D gene: -; J gene: TRBJ2-1